This TCR beta chain was sequenced for a study of blood T cell repertoires in COVID-19. For the study at large: T cells, B-cell-depleted T cells, or PBMCs provided the cDNA or gDNA that served as material.

Trimming removed 2 bases at V and 5 bases at J, with 17 bases between. CDR3 length: 15 residues. Per germline, CDR1 GTSNPN and CDR2 SVGIG (reference sequence). Under the authors' procedure: Reference gene primer amplification yielded estimated nucleated cell counts. TCRdb keeps only in-frame clones here, not all; method: immunoSEQ multiplex PCR. That table supplies the V and J calls and clone size; D and trimming were determined from the DNA. The sample yields about 140,000 clones, 85% to 90% seen once. This TCR was sampled from an older woman with active COVID-19. This chain uses TRBV30 with TRBJ2-3; D is perhaps TRBD2 (7 bases). The sequenced sample consisted of peripheral blood. The CDR3 loop is CAWSNSGGPGDTQYF. The CDR3 bases are TGTGCCTGGAGTAACTCGGGGGGCCCTGGAGATACGCAGTATTTT.